These T cell receptor beta chains were read from a single sample in a study of glioma-infiltrating T cells after dendritic cell vaccination. Clones were read by immunoSEQ multiplex PCR, and TCRdb kept only the in-frame ones, dropping some. The sample holds approximately 85,000 clones; around 84% are singletons and the top ten take about 8.5%. The sequencing used blood, collected after dendritic cell vaccination. The receptor set was obtained from a human donor with glioblastoma. The CDR3 runs from the conserved cysteine through the conserved F or W. The D gene is left open where the match is weak. The listing skips clone size in some rows; elsewhere it reads once, few, many or a size class.

TRBV5-1	-	TRBJ1-2	-	TGCGCCAGCAGCTTCCGGGGATATGGCTACACCTTC	CASSFRGYGYTF
TRBV5-1	-	TRBJ1-1	-	TGCGCCAGCAGCTTGGAGGCAGGGGTGGGCACTGAAGCTTTCTTT	CASSLEAGVGTEAFF
TRBV4-1	-	TRBJ2-7	-	TGCGCCAGCAGCCAAGATCCTGCGGGGTCTACATTCTACGAGCAGTACTTC	CASSQDPAGSTFYEQYF
TRBV5-4	TRBD1	TRBJ1-2	-	TGTGCCAGCAGCGCGGACAGGGGGCATTATGGCTACACCTTC	CASSADRGHYGYTF
TRBV19	TRBD2	TRBJ2-7	-	TGTGCCAGTCCCCGGGGGGGCTTAATCTACGAGCAGTACTTC	CASPRGGLIYEQYF
TRBV10-1	TRBD1	TRBJ1-4	-	TGCGCCAATTCTCCGGGACAGGGCAATGAAAAACTGTTTTTT	CANSPGQGNEKLFF
TRBV6-5	-	TRBJ1-1	-	TGTGCCAGCAGTTATGGTCAGGGGCACACTGAAGCTTTCTTT	CASSYGQGHTEAFF
TRBV28	-	TRBJ2-4	-	TGTGCCAGCAGTCCCTCCCCAACAGGGAAGGACATTCAGTACTTC	CASSPSPTGKDIQYF
TRBV15	-	TRBJ1-2	-	TGTGCCACCAGCAGAGATCTCGGCAGGGCGGCCCATGGCTACACCTTC	CATSRDLGRAAHGYTF
TRBV12-1	-	TRBJ2-1	-	TGTGCCAGCAGCTCTCCAAGTCCAGCGGTTTCGTACAATGAGCAGTTCTTC	CASSSPSPAVSYNEQFF
TRBV7-8	-	TRBJ1-5	-	TGTGCCAGCAGCCTAGGACGGAGGAATCAGCCCCAGCATTTT	CASSLGRRNQPQHF
TRBV29-1	-	TRBJ2-3	few	TGCAGCGTTGAAGACGGTCTCGTGTCGGCGGAAAGTACGCAGTATTTT	CSVEDGLVSAESTQYF
TRBV18	-	TRBJ2-7	-	TGTGCCAGCTCGCGAACGAATACGGACACCTCCTACGAGCAGTACTTC	CASSRTNTDTSYEQYF
TRBV6-1	-	TRBJ2-5	few	TGTGCCAGCAGTGAGTTCGGTAAAGAGACCCAGTACTTC	CASSEFGKETQYF
TRBV7-2	-	TRBJ1-2	-	TGTGCCAGCAGCCTCAAGTACAGGGCTGGCTACACCTTC	CASSLKYRAGYTF
TRBV27	TRBD1	TRBJ1-4	few	TGTGCCAGCAAAAGACAGGGGACCACTAATGAAAAACTGTTTTTT	CASKRQGTTNEKLFF
TRBV7-2	-	TRBJ2-3	-	TGTGCCAGCAGCTCGTATAGCACAGATACGCAGTATTTT	CASSSYSTDTQYF
TRBV5-1	-	TRBJ1-1	-	TGCGCCAGCAGCTTAACAGTATCGGAGAACACTGAAGCTTTCTTT	CASSLTVSENTEAFF
TRBV5-6	-	TRBJ2-4	few	TGTGCCAGCAGCTTGTGGGGGCTTATAAACATTCAGTACTTC	CASSLWGLINIQYF
TRBV9	-	TRBJ2-3	-	TGTGCCAGCAGCGGAGGAGGGGCCACAGATACGCAGTATTTT	CASSGGGATDTQYF
TRBV25-1	TRBD1	TRBJ1-3	-	TGTGCCAGCAGTGAATTGGACAGGGAAGAAAACACCATATATTTT	CASSELDREENTIYF
TRBV11-2	-	TRBJ1-1	-	TGTGCCAGCAGCCACGGACAGAAGAACACTGAAGCTTTCTTT	CASSHGQKNTEAFF
TRBV19	TRBD1	TRBJ1-5	-	TGTGCCAGTAGCGCGGGACAGGGGTTTGCTCAGCCCCAGCATTTT	CASSAGQGFAQPQHF
TRBV2	-	TRBJ2-4	-	TGTGCCAGCAGTAATAAGGGAGGAAAGGGCATTCAGTACTTC	CASSNKGGKGIQYF
TRBV7-2	-	TRBJ2-5	-	TGTGCCAGCAGCTTAAGCCCACAAGAGACCCAGTACTTC	CASSLSPQETQYF
TRBV2	TRBD1	TRBJ2-3	-	TGTGCCAGCAGTGAAGCCCGGGGACAGGGCTGGGGAGCGGATACGCAGTATTTT	CASSEARGQGWGADTQYF
TRBV19	-	TRBJ1-1	-	TGTGCCAGTAGTATAGATCTTCGGCGGGAAGCTTTCTTT	CASSIDLRREAFF
TRBV6-1	-	TRBJ1-6	-	TGTGCCAGCAGTGACCAGGGGTATTCACCCCTCCACTTT	CASSDQGYSPLHF
TRBV6-5	TRBD1	TRBJ1-4	-	TGTGCCACAAGATACGGGACAGGGTCCCCCAAAAAACTGTTTTTT	CATRYGTGSPKKLFF
TRBV27	-	TRBJ2-2	-	TGTGCCAGCAGTTTACTAGGAAACACCGGGGAGCTGTTTTTT	CASSLLGNTGELFF
TRBV29-1	TRBD2	TRBJ2-2	few	TGCAGCGTTGTGATAGCGGGGGGACCCGGGACCGGGGAGCTGTTTTTT	CSVVIAGGPGTGELFF
TRBV27	TRBD2	TRBJ2-1	-	TGTGCCAGCAGTCCAGGACTAGCGGGAGAAACCTACAATGAGCAGTTCTTC	CASSPGLAGETYNEQFF
TRBV16	TRBD1	TRBJ2-7	-	TGTGCCAGCAGCCGGACAGGGGCCTACGAGCAGTACTTC	CASSRTGAYEQYF
TRBV18	TRBD1	TRBJ1-2	-	TGTGCCAGCTCACCGGGACAGGGGGCCTTGGCCTATGGCTACACCTTC	CASSPGQGALAYGYTF
TRBV11-2	TRBD1	TRBJ2-3	-	TGTGCCAGCAGCTTAGCTGGCAGGGGGCCCGCAGATACGCAGTATTTT	CASSLAGRGPADTQYF
TRBV7-9	-	TRBJ2-5	once	TGTGCCAGCAGCCCGGAGGTCGGGGCCCAGTACTTC	CASSPEVGAQYF
TRBV2	TRBD2	TRBJ2-7	-	TGTGCCAGCAGCCTCGGACTAGCGGGAGGGAGTTACGAGCAGTACTTC	CASSLGLAGGSYEQYF
TRBV2	TRBD2	TRBJ2-1	-	TGTGCCAGCAGGGCGGGGGCCTACAATGAGCAGTTCTTC	CASRAGAYNEQFF
TRBV7-3	-	TRBJ2-3	-	TGTGCCAGCAGCTTCTGGACTGGATCGGGCACAGATACGCAGTATTTT	CASSFWTGSGTDTQYF
TRBV19	TRBD2	TRBJ2-3	-	TGTGCCAGTAGTATAGGGGCGGGGGGAAGTCCTGATACGCAGTATTTT	CASSIGAGGSPDTQYF